This T cell receptor (beta chain) was sequenced during a study of a mutant IDH1 vaccine in newly diagnosed glioma. Study-wide points: It was more than 80% of patients that developed vaccine-induced immune responses.

In the case of this clone: Antigen specificity is unknown.

Time point specified: week 35, safety follow-up. Vaccine doses each comprised 300 ug of mutant IDH1 20-mer peptide, with topical imiquimod. V was clipped by 7 bases and J by 0 bases; unmatched bases: 4. This CDR3 has 14 residues. CDR1 SGHNT and CDR2 YYREEE come from the germline V gene (reference sequence). Repertoires were generated with immunoSEQ multiplex PCR, while TCRdb's copy carries only in-frame clones and drops some. The sample shows about 66,000 clones, roughly 68% of them seen only once. The chain couples TRBV5-4 to TRBJ2-3; 8 bases align to TRBD2. The TCR was taken from a man aged 50 or older with glioma. The input for sequencing was PBMCs, taken from a glioma patient whose treatment included an IDH1 peptide vaccine. CDR3 protein: CASSSGGSTDTQYF. The CDR3 nucleotides are TGTGCCAGCTCGAGCGGGGGAAGCACAGATACGCAGTATTTT.